These 15 T cell receptor beta chains share one sample of origin, sequenced in a study of low-dose radiotherapy and immunotherapy resistance in tumors. Alpha and beta chains were covered, as first-strand cDNA relied on TRAV- and TRBV-specific primers. Using a constant-region primer together with a V-primer adapter, TCRs were subjected to 15 to 25 PCR cycles of amplification. Using its own MiXCR run on the reads, TCRdb lists one record per CDR3 protein. Among approximately 84,000 distinct CDR3 sequences, 15% to 20% were seen once, and the ten largest hold roughly 3%. Regarding time point: before trial treatment. The sequences come from PBMCs, collected before treatment. The receptors stem from a male donor with prostate cancer.

Concerning this clonotype itself: It is likely a read error: a sequence one base away is far more abundant. The rearrangement uses TRBV5-4 and TRBJ2-1; TRBD2 is a possible D gene (6 bases). This CDR3 comprises 11 residues. The germline CDR1 and CDR2 sequences are SGHNT and YYREEE (reference sequence). The CDR3: CASRREEEQFF. The CDR3 DNA is TGCGCCAGCCGCAGGGAGGAAGAGCAGTTCTTC.

This clonotype was observed at least ten times. V gene TRBV3-1 combines with J gene TRBJ2-5, with D hard to call. Trimming removed 3 bases from V and 5 bases from J, with 4 bases in between. From germline, CDR1 is LGHDT and CDR2 YNNKEL (reference sequence). CDR3 length: 11 amino acids. The CDR3 DNA reads TGTGCCAGCAGCCACGGGGAGACCCAGTACTTC. As protein: CASSHGETQYF.

There are many counts of this clonotype. V is TRBV6-1 and J is TRBJ2-5; tentative D call: TRBD2 (5 bases). Trimming shortened V by 9 bases and J by 3 bases, and 14 bases separated the two germline ends. Germline CDR1 MNHNS, CDR2 SASEGT. The CDR3 length is 13 residues. CDR3 sequence reads: CARGNGLEETQYF. CDR3 bases: TGTGCCAGAGGAAATGGACTGGAAGAGACCCAGTACTTC.

As to this clonotype: A read error is the likely source, as a far larger clone sits one nucleotide away. J is TRBJ2-5 and V is TRBV13; D uncertain. CDR1 is PRHDT, CDR2 FYEKMQ, per germline (reference sequence). CDR3 length equals 12 residues. The germline V and J ends were trimmed by 3 bases and 4 bases, with 6 bases remaining between them. The CDR3 coding sequence is TGTGCCAGCAGCTTGTGGCGAGAGACCCAGTACTTC. It encodes CASSLWRETQYF. Full variable domain (outside the CDR3, taken from reference TRBV13 and TRBJ2-5): AAGVIQSPRHLIKEKRETATLKCYPIPRHDTVYWYQQGPGQDPQFLISFYEKMQSDKGSIPDRFSAQQFSDYHSELNMSSLELGDSALYFCASSLWRETQYFGPGTRLLVL.

On this clonotype itself: This may be a read error, as it is one base from a much larger clone. The DNA for the CDR3 is TGTGCCAGAAAAGGAGACACTAACTATGGCTACACCTTC. Residues: CARKGDTNYGYTF. J is TRBJ1-2 and V is TRBV19; D call uncertain. CDR1 LNHDA and CDR2 SQIVND come from the germline V gene (reference sequence). Trimming removed 9 bases from V and 0 bases from J, with 11 bases in between. The CDR3 loop spans 13 amino acids.

This clonotype appeared many times. V gene TRBV5-1 combines with J gene TRBJ2-1, with 14 bases fitting TRBD2. CDR3 length equals 17 residues. The V segment lost 0 bases and the J segment 7 bases; nucleotides outside the gene matches: 6. Germline CDR1 is SGHRS and CDR2 is YFSETQ. This CDR3 reads CASSLGLAGGPWNEQFF. Written as DNA, the CDR3 is TGCGCCAGCAGCTTGGGACTAGCGGGGGGGCCCTGGAATGAGCAGTTCTTC.

This clonotype was recorded many times. The chain uses TRBV5-1 and TRBJ2-7, with 7 bases aligning to TRBD2. CDR1 and CDR2 from the germline V gene are SGHRS and YFSETQ. The trim removed 2 bases at V and 3 bases at J, leaving 2 bases unmatched. The CDR3 consists of 13 residues. The CDR3 is CASSFPGGYEQYF. The CDR3 coding sequence is TGCGCCAGCAGCTTTCCGGGGGGCTACGAGCAGTACTTC.

This clonotype was found many times. V is TRBV2 and J is TRBJ2-3; 7 nucleotides align to TRBD1. The CDR3 has 14 residues. The V segment lost 8 bases and the J segment 6 bases; nucleotides outside the gene matches: 11. Germline V gives CDR1 SNHLY, CDR2 FYNNEI. CDR3: CASGQVIKKDTQYF. The CDR3 nucleotides read TGTGCCAGCGGACAGGTTATAAAGAAGGATACGCAGTATTTT. The whole variable domain, filled in from reference TRBV2 and TRBJ2-3, reads EPEVTQTPSHQVTQMGQEVILRCVPISNHLYFYWYRQILGQKVEFLVSFYNNEISEKSEIFDDQFSVERPDGSNFTLKIRSTKLEDSAMYFCASGQVIKKDTQYFGPGTRLTVL.

This clonotype was observed a few times. Written as DNA, the CDR3 is TGTGCCAGCACCCTTGGGACCAAAAACATTCAGTACTTC. This sequence encodes CASTLGTKNIQYF. This chain joins TRBV2 and TRBJ2-4, with D hard to call. V lost 7 bases and J 2 bases, leaving 9 bases between the germline ends. Looked up from germline, CDR1 is SNHLY and CDR2 is FYNNEI. CDR3 length equals 13 residues.

This clonotype was seen repeatedly, ten times or more. The CDR3: CSASRDWGQGETQYF. The CDR3 DNA reads TGCAGTGCTAGTCGTGATTGGGGACAGGGGGAGACCCAGTACTTC. The rearrangement uses TRBV20-1 and TRBJ2-5; 10 nucleotides align to TRBD1. Germline lookup yields CDR1 DFQATT and CDR2 SNEGSKA (reference sequence). The V segment lost 3 bases and the J segment 5 bases; nucleotides outside the gene matches: 9. This CDR3 spans 15 amino acids.

This clonotype was picked up many times. The chain employs TRBV7-9 and TRBJ2-2, with TRBD1 identical over 9 bases. Germline values: CDR1 SEHNR, CDR2 FQNEAQ (reference sequence). The ends lost 6 bases at V and 4 bases at J; junction bases unmatched: 9. This CDR3 is built from 16 residues. CDR3: CASSRRTGVSTGELFF. In DNA form, the CDR3 reads TGTGCCAGCAGTCGTAGGACAGGGGTCAGCACCGGGGAGCTGTTTTTT. Based on the CDR3 plus reference TRBV7-9 and TRBJ2-2, the full variable domain is DTGVSQNPRHKITKRGQNVTFRCDPISEHNRLYWYRQTLGQGPEFLTYFQNEAQLEKSRLLSDRFSAERPKGSFSTLEIQRTEQGDSAMYLCASSRRTGVSTGELFFGEGSRLTVL.

In this sample, this clonotype turned up many times. V is TRBV7-2 and J is TRBJ2-7; D is possibly TRBD1 or TRBD2 (6 bases each). Germline CDR1 SGHTA, CDR2 FQGNSA. The CDR3 sequence is 14 residues long. The V end lost 5 bases, the J end lost 3 bases, and 14 bases lay between the germline ends. CDR3 in DNA: TGTGCCAGCAGCGCCCGGGGGCTGCGCTACGAGCAGTACTTC. Translating gives CASSARGLRYEQYF.

This clonotype was seen ten or more times. The chain employs TRBV29-1 and TRBJ2-1; D may correspond to TRBD1 or TRBD2 (6 bases each). Germline CDR1 is SQVTM and CDR2 is ANQGSEA. V lost 0 bases and J lost 4, with 13 bases in between. The CDR3 runs 15 residues. For the CDR3, the DNA is TGCAGCGTTGAAGAGGGGCCGGGGGCGTACAATGAGCAGTTCTTC. This sequence encodes CSVEEGPGAYNEQFF.

This clonotype was counted at least ten times. The chain recombines TRBV5-6 with TRBJ2-7; either TRBD1 or TRBD2 may supply D (6 bases each). Germline-derived CDR1 and CDR2 are SGHDT and YYEEEE. The CDR3 totals 15 residues. V was shortened by 2 bases and J by 0 bases, with 12 bases between the two germline ends. The CDR3 reads CASSFLGGPSYEQYF. CDR3 sequence (DNA): TGTGCCAGCAGCTTTCTGGGGGGCCCCTCCTACGAGCAGTACTTC.

This clonotype has at least ten counts. J is TRBJ2-3 and V is TRBV9; a possible D gene is TRBD2 (5 bases). This CDR3 has 13 residues. Germline V CDR1 and CDR2: SGDLS, YYNGEE. Trimming removed 5 bases from V and 1 base from J, with 8 bases in between. CDR3 in amino acids: CASRSGGTDTQYF. CDR3 bases: TGTGCCAGCAGGTCCGGGGGCACAGATACGCAGTATTTT.